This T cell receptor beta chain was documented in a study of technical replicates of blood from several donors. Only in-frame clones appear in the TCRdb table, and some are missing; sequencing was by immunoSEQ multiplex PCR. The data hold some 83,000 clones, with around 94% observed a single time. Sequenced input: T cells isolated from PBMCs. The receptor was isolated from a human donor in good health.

The CDR3 sequence is CASSGAYEQYF. As DNA, the CDR3 is TGTGCCAGCTCAGGGGCTTACGAGCAGTACTTC. The chain combines TRBV10-3 with TRBJ2-7; TRBD1 might be the D (6 bases). V shed 10 bases and J shed 4 bases, with 11 bases lying between them. Germline V gene data show CDR1 as ENHRY and CDR2 as SYGVKD. The CDR3 spans 11 residues.